This TCR beta chain was retrieved from a study of T cell repertoires in cytomegalovirus infection. MiXCR, run by TCRdb on the reads, gives a single entry per CDR3 protein. The sample consists of some 920,000 distinct CDR3 sequences, 30% to 40% of them appearing once. Germline lookup yields CDR1 MNHEY and CDR2 SMNVEV (reference sequence). The CDR3 is made up of 15 amino acids. The germline V and J ends were trimmed by 4 bases and 9 bases, with 16 bases remaining between them. This clonotype showed up just once. Its antigen remains unidentified. This sequence originates from a human donor in good health (CMV status not recorded). Some clones in this sample may be carry-over from other donors' samples. Sequencing was performed on cultured CD8+ T cells from PBMCs, taken from culture after CMV antigen stimulation. The chain couples TRBV27 to TRBJ1-6, with D unresolved. The DNA for the CDR3 is TGTGCCAGCAGTTCGACCGGGAACCTGGCTTCACCCCTCCACTTT. This encodes CASSSTGNLASPLHF.